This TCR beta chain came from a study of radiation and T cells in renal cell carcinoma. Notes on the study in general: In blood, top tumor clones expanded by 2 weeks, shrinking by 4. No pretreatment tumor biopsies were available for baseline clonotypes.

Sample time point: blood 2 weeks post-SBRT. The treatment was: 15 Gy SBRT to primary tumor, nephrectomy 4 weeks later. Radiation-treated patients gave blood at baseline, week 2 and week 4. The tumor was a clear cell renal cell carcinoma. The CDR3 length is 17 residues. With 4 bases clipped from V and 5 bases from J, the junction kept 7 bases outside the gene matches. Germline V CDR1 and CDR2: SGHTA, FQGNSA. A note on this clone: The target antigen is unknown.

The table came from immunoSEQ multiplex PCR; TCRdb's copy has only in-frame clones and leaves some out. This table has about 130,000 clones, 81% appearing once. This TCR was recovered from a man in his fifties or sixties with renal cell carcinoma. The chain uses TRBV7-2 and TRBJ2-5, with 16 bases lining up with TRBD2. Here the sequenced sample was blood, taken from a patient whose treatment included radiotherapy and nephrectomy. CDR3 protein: CASSSPVGLAGGETQYF. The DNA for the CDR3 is TGTGCCAGCAGCTCTCCCGTGGGACTAGCGGGGGGGGAGACCCAGTACTTC.